The sequence of this T cell receptor (beta chain) was determined in a study of T cell changes during pregnancy in multiple sclerosis. CDR3 length: 15 residues. Germline CDR1 and CDR2: MNHNY and SVGAGI (reference sequence). V lost 6 bases, J lost 1 base, and 12 bases lay in between. Produced via immunoSEQ multiplex PCR; TCRdb's table is partial and in-frame only. The sample lists 60,000 or so clones; more than 75% were seen once. This chain uses TRBV6-6 with TRBJ2-2, with D perhaps TRBD1 or TRBD2 (5 bases each). Sequenced sample: peripheral blood from another person, used as feeder cells. The receptor was isolated from a human donor whose cells served as feeder cells for cultures in a pregnancy study. The CDR3 nucleotides are TGTGCCAGCAGGAGGGGCGGCATGAACACCGGGGAGCTGTTTTTT. Amino acids: CASRRGGMNTGELFF.